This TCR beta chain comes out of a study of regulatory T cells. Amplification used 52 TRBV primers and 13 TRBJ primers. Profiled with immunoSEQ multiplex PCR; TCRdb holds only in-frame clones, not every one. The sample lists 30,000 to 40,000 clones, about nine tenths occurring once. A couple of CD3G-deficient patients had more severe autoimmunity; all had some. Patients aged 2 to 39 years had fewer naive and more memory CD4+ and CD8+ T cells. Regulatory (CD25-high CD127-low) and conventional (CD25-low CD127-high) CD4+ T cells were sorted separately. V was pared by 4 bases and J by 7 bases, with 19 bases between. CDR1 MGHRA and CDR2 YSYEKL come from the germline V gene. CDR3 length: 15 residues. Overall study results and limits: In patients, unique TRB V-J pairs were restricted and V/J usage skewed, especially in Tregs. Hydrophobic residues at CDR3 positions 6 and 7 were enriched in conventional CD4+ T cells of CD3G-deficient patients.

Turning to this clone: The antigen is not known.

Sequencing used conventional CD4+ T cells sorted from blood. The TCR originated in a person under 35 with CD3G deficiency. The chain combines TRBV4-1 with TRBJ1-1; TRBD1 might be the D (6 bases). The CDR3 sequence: CASSRGTTGLGEAFF. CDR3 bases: TGCGCCAGCAGCCGGGGGACTACAGGGTTGGGTGAAGCTTTCTTT.